What follows are 11 T cell receptor beta chains derived from one specimen sequenced in a study of early T cells in non-severe SARS-CoV-2 infection. From the 5' RACE reads, TCRdb called clonotypes with MiXCR, one entry per CDR3 protein. The data show some 80,000 distinct CDR3 sequences, about 10% seen once. Sequencing used whole blood, obtained at baseline. The receptors derive from an adult who was a healthcare worker with PCR-confirmed SARS-CoV-2 infection or an uninfected control (not recorded which).

The rearrangement links TRBV27 to TRBJ2-2; TRBD2 might be the D (5 bases). The CDR3 is 12 residues long. Between the trimmed V and J ends, which lost 7 bases and 3 bases, there was a span of 6 bases. Germline-derived CDR1 and CDR2 are MNHEY and SMNVEV (reference sequence). The CDR3 reads CASNGDTGELFF. In DNA form, the CDR3 reads TGTGCCAGCAACGGGGACACCGGGGAGCTGTTTTTT.

This clonotype showed up just once. The genes are TRBV11-2 and TRBJ1-2; TRBD1 matches 7 bases. V shed 4 bases and J 6 bases; nucleotides not matched to a gene: 5. CDR3 length equals 13 residues. Germline V gives CDR1 SGHAT, CDR2 FQNNGV. The CDR3 sequence is CASSSLGQDGYTF. The CDR3 bases are TGTGCCAGCAGCTCCCTTGGACAGGATGGCTACACCTTC.

This clonotype was seen repeatedly, ten times or more. The conserved closing phenylalanine or tryptophan is absent in this CDR3, likely reflecting a read error. This chain links TRBV5-1 with TRBJ2-3; no definite D call. The germline V gene has CDR1 SGHRS and CDR2 YFSETQ. This CDR3 has 15 residues. Deletions cut 7 bases from V and 0 bases from J, with 15 bases between. CDR3 in DNA: TGCGCCAGCGCCTCTACTCCTCCTAGCACAGATACGCAGTATCTT. Residues: CASASTPPSTDTQYL.

This clonotype was seen ten or more times. The chain recombines TRBV20-1 with TRBJ2-5; 7 positions match TRBD2. CDR1 and CDR2 (germline): DFQATT, SNEGSKA (reference sequence). The V and J ends lost 8 bases and 6 bases, in that order; junction bases with no gene match: 12. The CDR3 spans 13 residues. The CDR3 loop is CSPPWCGRKTQYF. CDR3 coding DNA: TGCAGTCCGCCGTGGTGCGGGAGAAAGACCCAGTACTTC.

This chain connects TRBV7-9 to TRBJ1-2; D remains ambiguous. Trimming cost V 1 base and J 6 bases, with 9 bases left between them. CDR3 length: 13 amino acids. The germline CDR1 and CDR2 sequences are SEHNR and FQNEAQ (reference sequence). The CDR3 loop reads CASSLDSLDGYTF. In nucleotides, the CDR3 is TGTGCCAGCAGCTTAGACAGTCTGGATGGCTACACCTTC.

This clonotype has just a few counts. V usage is TRBV14 and J usage is TRBJ2-6; no definite D call. Looked up from germline, CDR1 is SGHDN and CDR2 is FVKESK. The CDR3 is made up of 17 amino acids. V lost 2 bases and J 0 bases, leaving 11 bases between the germline ends. Here the CDR3 reads CASSQRTRASGANVLTF. As DNA, the CDR3 is TGTGCCAGCAGCCAAAGGACCCGGGCCTCTGGGGCCAACGTCCTGACTTTC.

The CDR3 protein is CASSWGSGTDTEAFF. DNA of the CDR3: TGTGCCAGCAGTTGGGGTTCAGGGACGGACACTGAAGCTTTCTTT. The chain carries TRBV3-1 and TRBJ1-1; D perhaps matches TRBD1 (5 bases). The CDR3 sequence is 15 residues long. Trimming shortened V by 6 bases and J by 3 bases, and 17 bases separated the two germline ends. The germline V gene encodes CDR1 LGHDT and CDR2 YNNKEL (reference sequence). Full variable domain (rest looked up from reference TRBV3-1 and TRBJ1-1): DTAVSQTPKYLVTQMGNDKSIKCEQNLGHDTMYWYKQDSKKFLKIMFSYNNKELIINETVPNRFSPKSPDKAHLNLHINSLELGDSAVYFCASSWGSGTDTEAFFGQGTRLTVV.

V usage is TRBV7-9 and J usage is TRBJ2-2; D gene unclear. Per the germline V gene, CDR1 is SEHNR and CDR2 is FQNEAQ (reference sequence). This CDR3 is built from 14 residues. Trimming stripped 5 bases from V and 4 bases from J, with 11 bases between. CDR3 residues: CASSPFRGTGELFF. The DNA of the CDR3 is TGTGCCAGCAGCCCTTTCCGCGGCACCGGGGAGCTGTTTTTT.

This clonotype was observed a handful of times. The chain carries TRBV14 and TRBJ1-2; 11 bases are shared with TRBD1. Germline lookup yields CDR1 SGHDN and CDR2 FVKESK. The CDR3 totals 15 residues. V was clipped by 4 bases and J by 4 bases; unmatched bases: 5. In DNA, the CDR3 is TGTGCCAGCAGCCCCTCCGGGACAGGGGGCTATGGCTACACCTTC. As protein: CASSPSGTGGYGYTF.

This clonotype was picked up a small number of times. This rearrangement joins TRBV28 to TRBJ2-7; 10 bases fit TRBD2. Trimming cost V 5 bases and J 6 bases; bases outside gene matches: 4. The CDR3 is 13 residues long. The V gene's germline CDR1 is MDHEN and CDR2 SYDVKM. The CDR3 nucleotides are TGTGCCAGCAGTCTTAGCGGGAGGATCGAGCAGTACTTC. Its protein is CASSLSGRIEQYF. Drawing the rest from reference TRBV28 and TRBJ2-7, the complete variable domain is DVKVTQSSRYLVKRTGEKVFLECVQDMDHENMFWYRQDPGLGLRLIYFSYDVKMKEKGDIPEGYSVSREKKERFSLILESASTNQTSMYLCASSLSGRIEQYFGPGTRLTVT.

This clonotype appeared many times. The chain links TRBV3-1 to TRBJ2-1; tentatively, D is TRBD2 (5 bases). The CDR3 contains 13 residues. Germline lookup yields CDR1 LGHDT and CDR2 YNNKEL (reference sequence). Trimming pared 4 bases from V and 10 bases from J, leaving 14 bases between. CDR3 protein: CASSLTRTGEQFF. The CDR3 nucleotides read TGTGCCAGCAGCCTCACACGGACTGGCGAGCAGTTCTTC.